A selection of T cell receptor beta chains follows, all from one sample in a study of cytomegalovirus exposure and HLA in healthy donors. Data came from immunoSEQ multiplex PCR; TCRdb stores just in-frame clones and leaves some out. The sample carries just under 95,000 clones, 84% recorded once. The sequencing input was PBMCs. These receptors were taken from a woman younger than 35 in good health and CMV-seropositive. The CDR3 runs from the conserved cysteine through the conserved F or W. The D gene is left open where the match is weak. Clone size is stated in some rows and not others, as once, few, many or a class when expanded.

size	J	D	V	CDR3	DNA
-	TRBJ2-3	TRBD1	TRBV29-1	CSVATGYTDTQYF	TGCAGCGTTGCGACAGGGTACACAGATACGCAGTATTTT
-	TRBJ2-1	TRBD2	TRBV9	CASSDLAGGNEQFF	TGTGCCAGCAGCGATTTAGCGGGAGGCAATGAGCAGTTCTTC
-	TRBJ1-4	-	TRBV28	CASSFGPGSLNEKLFF	TGTGCCAGCAGTTTTGGACCGGGGTCGTTGAATGAAAAACTGTTTTTT
-	TRBJ1-5	-	TRBV5-1	CASSLEGVQPQHF	TGCGCCAGCAGCTTGGAGGGAGTTCAGCCCCAGCATTTT
-	TRBJ2-7	TRBD2	TRBV7-9	CASSPEAGAFLGSSYEQYF	TGTGCCAGCAGCCCCGAAGCGGGAGCCTTTTTAGGAAGCTCCTACGAGCAGTACTTC
once	TRBJ1-1	-	TRBV28	CATRLRGAGPEAFF	TGTGCCACCCGTTTACGGGGTGCAGGACCTGAAGCTTTCTTT
-	TRBJ1-4	TRBD1	TRBV15	CATSRAGTGGEKLFF	TGTGCCACCAGCAGAGCCGGGACAGGGGGGGAAAAACTGTTTTTT
-	TRBJ2-7	TRBD2	TRBV5-8	CASSPKGLANSYEQYF	TGTGCCAGCAGCCCCAAAGGACTAGCGAACTCCTACGAGCAGTACTTC
-	TRBJ2-7	TRBD2	TRBV15	CATSLGGTSEDEQYF	TGTGCCACCAGCCTAGGCGGGACTAGCGAGGACGAGCAGTACTTC
-	TRBJ2-2	-	TRBV19	CASSISGNTGELFF	TGTGCCAGTAGTATTTCGGGGAACACCGGGGAGCTGTTTTTT
-	TRBJ1-1	-	TRBV11-3	CASSSQGRTEAFF	TGTGCCAGCAGCTCACAGGGTCGGACTGAAGCTTTCTTT
-	TRBJ1-1	-	TRBV5-8	CASSLAGEINTEAFF	TGTGCCAGCAGCTTGGCCGGGGAGATAAACACTGAAGCTTTCTTT
-	TRBJ2-3	TRBD2	TRBV5-1	CGSSPNLSGGSTDTQYF	TGCGGCAGCAGCCCAAATCTTAGCGGGGGAAGCACAGATACGCAGTATTTT
once	TRBJ1-1	TRBD1	TRBV7-9	CASQGGTEAFF	TGTGCCAGCCAGGGGGGCACTGAAGCTTTCTTT
-	TRBJ2-7	-	TRBV29-1	CSVTTGLEQYF	TGCAGCGTAACCACAGGGCTCGAGCAGTACTTC
-	TRBJ1-4	-	TRBV30	CAWSGQRGEKLFF	TGTGCCTGGAGTGGTCAAAGGGGGGAAAAACTGTTTTTT